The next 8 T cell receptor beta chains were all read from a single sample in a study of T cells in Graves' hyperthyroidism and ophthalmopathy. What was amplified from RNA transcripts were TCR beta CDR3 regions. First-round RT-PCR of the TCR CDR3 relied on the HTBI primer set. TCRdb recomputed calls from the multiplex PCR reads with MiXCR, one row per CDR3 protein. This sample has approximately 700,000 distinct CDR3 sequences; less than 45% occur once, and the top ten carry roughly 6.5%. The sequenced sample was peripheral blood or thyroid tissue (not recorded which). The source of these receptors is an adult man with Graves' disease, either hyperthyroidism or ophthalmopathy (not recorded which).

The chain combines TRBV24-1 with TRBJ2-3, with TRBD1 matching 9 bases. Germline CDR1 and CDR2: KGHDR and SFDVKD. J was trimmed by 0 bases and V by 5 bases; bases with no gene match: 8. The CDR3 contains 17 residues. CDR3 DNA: TGTGCCACCAGTGCCCTGGGGACAGGGCGAAGCACAGATACGCAGTATTTT. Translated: CATSALGTGRSTDTQYF.

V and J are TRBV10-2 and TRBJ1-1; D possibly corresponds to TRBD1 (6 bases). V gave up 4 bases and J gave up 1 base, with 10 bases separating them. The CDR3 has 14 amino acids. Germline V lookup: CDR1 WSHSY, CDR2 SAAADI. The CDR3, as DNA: TGCGCCAGCAGTGCGGGGGCGGGGAACACTGAAGCTTTCTTT. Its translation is CASSAGAGNTEAFF.

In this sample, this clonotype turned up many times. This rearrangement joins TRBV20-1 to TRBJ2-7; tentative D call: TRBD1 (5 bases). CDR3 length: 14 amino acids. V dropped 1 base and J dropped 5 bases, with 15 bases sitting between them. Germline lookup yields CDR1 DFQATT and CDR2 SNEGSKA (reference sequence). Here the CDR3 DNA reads TGCAGTGCTAGAGCCCCGACAGCCTTCGACGAGCAGTACTTC. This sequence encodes CSARAPTAFDEQYF.

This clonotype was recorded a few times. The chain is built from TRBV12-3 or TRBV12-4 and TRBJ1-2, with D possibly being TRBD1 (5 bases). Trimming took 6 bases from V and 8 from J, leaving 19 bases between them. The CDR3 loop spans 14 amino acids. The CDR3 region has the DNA TGTGCCAGCAGAAGAACTGAGGTGGGGCGGGGCTACACCTTC. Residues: CASRRTEVGRGYTF.

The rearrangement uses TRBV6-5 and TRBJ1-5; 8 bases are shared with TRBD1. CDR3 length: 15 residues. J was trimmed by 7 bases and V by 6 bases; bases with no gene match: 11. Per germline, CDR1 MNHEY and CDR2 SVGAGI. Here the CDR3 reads CASRSTGERRQPQHF. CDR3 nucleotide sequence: TGTGCCAGCAGGTCGACAGGGGAACGACGCCAGCCCCAGCATTTT.

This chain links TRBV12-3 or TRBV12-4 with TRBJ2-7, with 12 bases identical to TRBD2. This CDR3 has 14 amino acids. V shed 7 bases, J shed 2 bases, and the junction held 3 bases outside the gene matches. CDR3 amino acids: CASTASGRAYEQYF. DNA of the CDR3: TGTGCCAGCACCGCTAGCGGGAGGGCCTACGAGCAGTACTTC.

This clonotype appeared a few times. In DNA, the CDR3 is TGTGCCAGCAGCTTGGGGCCCAGGGGGCTGGTGAACACTGAAGCTTTCTTT. Its translation: CASSLGPRGLVNTEAFF. The chain couples TRBV7-9 to TRBJ1-1, with 8 bases aligning to TRBD1. The germline V gene has CDR1 SEHNR and CDR2 FQNEAQ (reference sequence). This CDR3 is built from 17 residues. With 3 bases clipped from V and 0 bases from J, the junction kept 9 bases outside the gene matches.

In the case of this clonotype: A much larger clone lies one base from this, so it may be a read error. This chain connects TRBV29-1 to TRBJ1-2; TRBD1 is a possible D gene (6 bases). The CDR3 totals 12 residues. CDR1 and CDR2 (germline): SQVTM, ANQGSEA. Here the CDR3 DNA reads TGCAGCGTTCCACAGGGTATTCGTGGCCACACCTTC. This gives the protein CSVPQGIRGHTF.